This TCR beta chain was recorded in a study of cytomegalovirus exposure and HLA in healthy donors. Study observations and caveats: The authors listed 150 to 200 TCR beta chains as cytomegalovirus-associated.

Generated by immunoSEQ multiplex PCR, the TCRdb table keeps only in-frame clones and is missing some. The sample records around 120,000 clones, roughly 88% being singletons. As concerns this clone: Its antigen remains unknown.

The CDR3 is 15 amino acids. Trimming removed 2 bases from V and 6 bases from J; junction bases left unmatched: 8. CDR1 MNHEY and CDR2 SMNVEV come from the germline V gene (reference sequence). The chain couples TRBV27 to TRBJ2-7; 9 bases line up with TRBD2. This clonotype originated in a man between 18 and 29 years old in good health and CMV-seronegative. Material: PBMCs. For the CDR3, the DNA is TGTGCCAGCAGTTTAGTCCTAGCGGGGCTGGGCGAGCAGTACTTC. Translated: CASSLVLAGLGEQYF.